This T cell receptor beta chain was documented in a study of CD8+ T cells in alopecia areata. Study context: A regimen of oral tofacitinib, 5 to 10 mg twice daily, was given to treated patients.

The authors extracted RNA and reverse transcribed it into cDNA as the sequencing template. Libraries were prepared by immunoSEQ multiplex PCR; TCRdb keeps only in-frame clonotypes and omits some of them. The sample gives 150,000 to 160,000 clones, 40% to 60% of which show up once; approximately 19% is in the top ten. This CDR3 contains 15 residues. The germline V gene has CDR1 SGHRS and CDR2 YFSETQ. Trimming at V came to 0 bases and at J to 6 bases, leaving 5 bases not matched to a gene. The sequences come from CD8+ T cells sorted from blood, collected at week 0. The chain uses TRBV5-1 and TRBJ2-1; 8 nucleotides agree with TRBD2. This sequence originates from a human donor with alopecia areata. In DNA, the CDR3 is TGCGCCAGCAGCTTGGCGGCGGGGGGTATCAATGAGCAGTTCTTC. Its translation: CASSLAAGGINEQFF. Supplemented by reference TRBV5-1 and TRBJ2-1, the full variable domain reads KAGVTQTPRYLIKTRGQQVTLSCSPISGHRSVSWYQQTPGQGLQFLFEYFSETQRNKGNFPGRFSGRQFSNSRSEMNVSTLELGDSALYLCASSLAAGGINEQFFGPGTRLTVL.